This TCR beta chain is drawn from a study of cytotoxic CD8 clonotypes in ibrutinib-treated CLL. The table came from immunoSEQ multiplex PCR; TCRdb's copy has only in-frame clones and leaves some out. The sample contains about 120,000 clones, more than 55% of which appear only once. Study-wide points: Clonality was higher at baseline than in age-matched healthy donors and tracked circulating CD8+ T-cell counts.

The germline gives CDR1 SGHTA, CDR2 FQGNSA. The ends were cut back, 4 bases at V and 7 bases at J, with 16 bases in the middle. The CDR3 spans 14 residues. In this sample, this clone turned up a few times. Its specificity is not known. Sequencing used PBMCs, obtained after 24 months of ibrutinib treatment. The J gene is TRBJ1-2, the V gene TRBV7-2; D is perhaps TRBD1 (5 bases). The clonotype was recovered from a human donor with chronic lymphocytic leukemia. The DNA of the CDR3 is TGTGCCAGCAGCTCCCAGGGTCCGGGGGGTGGCTACACCTTC. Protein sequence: CASSSQGPGGGYTF.